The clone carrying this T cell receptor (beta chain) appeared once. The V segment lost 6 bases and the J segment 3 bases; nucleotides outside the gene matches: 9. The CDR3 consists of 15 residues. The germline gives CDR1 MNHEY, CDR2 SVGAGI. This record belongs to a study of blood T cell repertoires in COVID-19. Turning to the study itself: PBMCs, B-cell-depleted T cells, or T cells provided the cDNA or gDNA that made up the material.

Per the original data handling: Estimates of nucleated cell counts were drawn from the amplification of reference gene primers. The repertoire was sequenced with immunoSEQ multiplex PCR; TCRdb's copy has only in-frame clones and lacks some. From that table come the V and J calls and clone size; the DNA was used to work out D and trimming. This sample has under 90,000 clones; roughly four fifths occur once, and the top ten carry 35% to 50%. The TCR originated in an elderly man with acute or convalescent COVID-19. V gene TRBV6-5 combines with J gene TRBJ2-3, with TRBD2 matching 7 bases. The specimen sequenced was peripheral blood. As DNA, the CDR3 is TGTGCCAGCAGGACGGGCGGGAGCGGGACAGATACGCAGTATTTT. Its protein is CASRTGGSGTDTQYF.